Described below is a single TCR beta chain sequence and its context. The antigen it binds to is not known. Within one base of it there is no much larger clone, and no base qualities were kept. Enrolling through a virtual design, the prospective study's participants ranged in age from roughly 18 to 100 years and lived across roughly 23 United States geographic areas. In the prospective study, cohorts were assigned on the basis of participant-reported clinical history obtained from a screening survey and a study questionnaire. ImmuneRACE Cohort 3 recovered participants were defined by two consecutive negative NP/OP PCR tests, healthcare professional clearance, or symptom resolution. In the prospective study, mobile phlebotomists collected whole blood, serum and a nasopharyngeal or oropharyngeal swab from each participant. Participants in the prospective study had the option to provide additional blood draws and questionnaires over a roughly 2-month period. Before DNA extraction, blood samples from the prospective study were shipped at room temperature or frozen.

After removal of 5 bases from V and 0 bases from J, the junction retains 6 bases not matched to a gene. The germline V gene sets CDR1 to MDHEN and CDR2 to SYDVKM. Including cysteine and phenylalanine, the CDR3 has 16 amino acids. The DNA shown is the 48-base CDR3, in frame from base 1. The record originates from a study of blood T cell repertoires in COVID-19 (dated by TCRdb to 2019 to 2021). Regarding the research as a whole: The collaborator samples originated in the United States, Italy and Spain and spanned the acute and convalescent phases of COVID-19. The prospective study material was composed of cDNA or gDNA derived from T cells, B-cell-depleted T cells, or PBMCs. The sample metadata nearly always contained a de-identified subject ID, COVID-19 status, age in years and sex. Where HLA class I and class II types were available, the types were taken from metadata supplied by the sample provider, not from assay-based typing. The repertoires were released in a freely available public database meant as a resource for research on the immune response to SARS-CoV-2. The dataset comprised deeply sampled blood TCRbeta repertoires from subjects exposed to, actively infected with, or recovered from COVID-19. The samples were drawn from two sources: the first 160 participants of the ongoing ImmuneRACE study, and fewer than 1,500 subjects contributed by 6 global collaborators.

TCRbeta CDR3 regions were amplified from genomic DNA using the immunoSEQ Assay, a bias-controlled multiplex PCR. Regarding the original processing steps: Nucleated cell counts per sample were estimated from amplification of reference gene primers within the assay. Sequence reads were collapsed and filtered to measure the absolute abundance of every unique TCRbeta CDR3 rearrangement. For each sample, productive Simpson clonality was calculated as the square root of Simpson's diversity index across productive rearrangements. Held by TCRdb, this immuneACCESS table contains in-frame sequences only and omits some clones. Under half of the omission traces to an unresolved V gene where checked; the cause of the rest is unknown. That table gives V, J and clone size, and the DNA gave D and trimming. The sample includes 350,000 to 450,000 clones, with roughly 89% observed a single time. The top ten hold 1.5% to 2% of the sample.

The study at large found these results: The quantity of clinical and demographic metadata differed by source and by participant and was supplied without curation.

The sequenced sample consisted of PBMCs or T cells enriched from blood (not recorded which). The sequence is built from TRBV28 and TRBJ1-4; TRBD1 fits 7 bases in the junction. This clonotype originated in a woman between 25 and 40 years old who had recovered from COVID-19. Here is the DNA: TGTGCCAGCAGTATCAACAGGGGCCCAACTAATGAAAAACTGTTTTTT. This sequence encodes CASSINRGPTNEKLFF.